This TCR beta chain was captured in a study of T cell responses to AZD1222 COVID-19 vaccine. General study results and limits: Recipients of two AZD1222 doses showed rising Spike-specific TCR breadth and depth. In a largely white British group with more females than males, clonal diversity was possibly underestimated. All repertoire sampling was performed exclusively after the peak T cell response. Variant regions that are unmutated are reportedly the target of nearly half of spike-specific TCRs.

Using immunoSEQ multiplex PCR, the repertoire was profiled, and TCRdb retains in-frame clones only, with some absent. Here the sample spans just under 150,000 clones, roughly 87% being singletons. About this clone: The antigen is unknown.

Germline CDR1 SGHTA, CDR2 FQGTGA. This CDR3 region has 13 residues. V dropped 5 bases and J dropped 4 bases, with 12 bases sitting between them. The sequencing here drew on peripheral blood, taken 28 days after the second dose of the MenACWY control vaccine. This chain links TRBV7-3 with TRBJ2-7; D possibly corresponds to TRBD1 (6 bases). The TCR was taken from an adult who received the MenACWY meningococcal vaccine as a control. The chain's CDR3 is CASSLTGPYEQYF. The DNA of the CDR3 is TGTGCCAGCAGCCTGACAGGACCTTACGAGCAGTACTTC.